The 18 T cell receptor beta chains presented below share a single source sample, sequenced in a study of blood T cells in healthy people across ages. The authors ran a second PCR of about 6 to 11 cycles using a sample-barcoded 5' primer and a J-beta primer mix. MiXCR, applied by TCRdb to the 5' RACE reads, yields one record per CDR3 protein. Here the sample spans about a million distinct CDR3 sequences, just over 50% being singletons. Sequenced sample: blood. The receptors were sampled from a woman in her sixties or seventies in good health.

This clonotype has just one count. The genes are TRBV20-1 and TRBJ2-1; D gene unclear. V was pared by 0 bases and J by 6 bases, with 18 bases between. The length of the CDR3 is 16 residues. Germline values: CDR1 DFQATT, CDR2 SNEGSKA (reference sequence). The CDR3 spells CSAREVRDFPCNEQFF. CDR3 in DNA: TGCAGTGCTAGAGAAGTCCGCGACTTTCCCTGCAATGAGCAGTTCTTC.

The chain has TRBV14 and TRBJ2-7; the D is unclear. V dropped 4 bases and J dropped 0 bases, with 13 bases sitting between them. Germline CDR1 reads SGHDN; CDR2 reads FVKESK. This CDR3 is 15 amino acids long. The CDR3 region has the DNA TGTGCCAGCAGCCTCAACCGGCAAAGCTCCTACGAGCAGTACTTC. This encodes CASSLNRQSSYEQYF.

The chain is built from TRBV15 and TRBJ2-5, with D possibly matching TRBD1 (6 bases). Per the germline V gene, CDR1 is LNHNV and CDR2 is YYDKDF (reference sequence). Trimming shortened V by 4 bases and J by 1 base, and 13 bases separated the two germline ends. CDR3 length: 15 amino acids. CDR3 sequence: CATSTLQGPQETQYF. DNA for the CDR3: TGTGCCACCAGCACCCTACAGGGACCCCAAGAGACCCAGTACTTC. Full variable domain (rest looked up from reference TRBV15 and TRBJ2-5): DAMVIQNPRYQVTQFGKPVTLSCSQTLNHNVMYWYQQKSSQAPKLLFHYYDKDFNNEADTPDNFQSRRPNTSFCFLDIRSPGLGDTAMYLCATSTLQGPQETQYFGPGTRLLVL.

The chain links TRBV7-9 to TRBJ1-2; D remains unclear. CDR1 is SEHNR, CDR2 FQNEAQ, per germline (reference sequence). V was trimmed by 1 base and J by 1 base, leaving 7 bases between them. The CDR3 covers 14 residues. CDR3: CASSLVNNNYGYTF. CDR3 nucleotide sequence: TGTGCCAGCAGCTTAGTAAACAATAACTATGGCTACACCTTC.

To note about this clonotype: A junction end diverges from the germline sequence, so it may reflect a read error. The CDR3 protein is CASSQVGERVKTQYF. The CDR3 bases are TGCGCCAGTAGCCAAGTGGGGGAAAGGGTCAAGACCCAGTACTTC. The V gene is TRBV4-3, the J gene TRBJ2-5, with D perhaps assigned TRBD1 or TRBD2 (5 bases each). The CDR3 is 15 residues long. Germline assignment: CDR1 LGHNA and CDR2 YSLEER.

The J gene is TRBJ2-1, the V gene TRBV29-1; D gene unclear. The CDR3 is made up of 14 amino acids. CDR1 is SQVTM, CDR2 ANQGSEA, per germline. Deletions cut 4 bases from V and 8 bases from J, with 18 bases between. The CDR3 nucleotides read TGCAGCGTTGTAGGACGGTCCAAACGGGATGAGCAGTTCTTC. This encodes CSVVGRSKRDEQFF.

V and J are TRBV20-1 and TRBJ1-5; D might be TRBD1 (5 bases). Germline V gives CDR1 DFQATT, CDR2 SNEGSKA (reference sequence). Trimming pared 8 bases from V and 0 bases from J, leaving 17 bases between. There are 15 residues in the CDR3. CDR3 region: CSTETGGYSNQPQHF. The CDR3 DNA is TGCAGTACAGAGACGGGGGGTTATAGCAATCAGCCCCAGCATTTT.

J is TRBJ2-2 and V is TRBV19; 10 nucleotides align to TRBD1. V was pared by 4 bases and J by 5 bases, with 13 bases of the junction left unmatched. The CDR3 has 18 residues. The germline V gene has CDR1 LNHDA and CDR2 SQIVND (reference sequence). The CDR3 nucleotides read TGTGCCAGTAGTAGACCACCCCGGGACAGGGGAAGGACCGGGGAGCTGTTTTTT. Amino acids: CASSRPPRDRGRTGELFF.

This chain uses TRBV20-1 with TRBJ1-4; D not certain. Germline assignment: CDR1 DFQATT and CDR2 SNEGSKA (reference sequence). V dropped 5 bases and J dropped 0 bases, with 10 bases sitting between them. The length of the CDR3 is 14 residues. CDR3 region: CSAYGGATNEKLFF. CDR3 nucleotide sequence: TGCAGTGCTTACGGTGGTGCAACTAATGAAAAACTGTTTTTT.

This clonotype was detected a few times. This rearrangement joins TRBV2 to TRBJ2-5, with D hard to call. Looked up from germline, CDR1 is SNHLY and CDR2 is FYNNEI. The CDR3 runs 13 residues. V lost 6 bases, J lost 5 bases, and 13 bases lay in between. The CDR3: CASSENLGETQYF. CDR3 in DNA: TGTGCCAGCAGCGAAAACTTAGGTGAGACCCAGTACTTC.

The V call is TRBV27, the J call TRBJ1-5; no firm D call. With 5 bases removed from V and 1 base from J, the gap between germline ends came to 9 bases. The germline gives CDR1 MNHEY, CDR2 SMNVEV (reference sequence). The CDR3 covers 14 residues. The CDR3 loop is CASSRQASNQPQHF. The DNA of the CDR3 is TGTGCCAGCAGTAGGCAGGCGAGCAATCAGCCCCAGCATTTT.

A note on this clonotype: A junction boundary mismatches the germline segment, possibly from a read error. This rearrangement joins TRBV5-1 to TRBJ2-3; D might be TRBD2 (5 bases). This CDR3 comprises 12 residues. Per germline, CDR1 SGHRS and CDR2 YFSETQ. The CDR3 protein is CATSRGSDTQYF. CDR3 bases: TGCGCCACCAGCCGGGGTTCAGATACGCAGTATTTT.

The chain is built from TRBV2 and TRBJ2-3; D could derive from TRBD1 or TRBD2 (5 bases each). Germline V gene data show CDR1 as SNHLY and CDR2 as FYNNEI. This CDR3 is built from 17 residues. V was cut by 7 bases and J by 1 base, with 21 bases left in between. CDR3 DNA sequence: TGTGCCAGCAAGGGACCGACTGGACCGGAAGGCACAGATACGCAGTATTTT. As protein: CASKGPTGPEGTDTQYF.

This clonotype has a count of ten or more. The chain has TRBV4-2 and TRBJ2-7; TRBD1 aligns across 8 bases. Germline V gene sequence: CDR1 LGHNA, CDR2 YNFKEQ. This CDR3 is built from 14 residues. V lost 4 bases, J lost 2 bases, and 4 bases stayed unmatched. The CDR3 reads CASSPDRGPYEQYF. DNA for the CDR3: TGTGCCAGCAGCCCAGACAGGGGTCCCTACGAGCAGTACTTC.

In this sample, this clonotype turned up a few times. The CDR3 DNA sequence: TGTGCCAGCAGCTTAGTGACAGCAACTAACTATGGCTACACCTTC. It translates to CASSLVTATNYGYTF. The chain combines TRBV7-2 with TRBJ1-2; perhaps TRBD1 as D (5 bases). The CDR3 loop spans 15 amino acids. The V end lost 1 base, the J end lost 0 bases, and 9 bases lay between the germline ends. Looked up from germline, CDR1 is SGHTA and CDR2 is FQGNSA.

The chain employs TRBV12-3 or TRBV12-4 and TRBJ2-2, with TRBD2 identical over 9 bases. Unmatched junction bases numbered 5, after V lost 5 bases and J lost 1 base. The CDR3 contains 16 residues. CDR3 sequence (DNA): TGTGCCAGCAGTCCACGTAGCGGGAGGAACACCGGGGAGCTGTTTTTT. It codes for CASSPRSGRNTGELFF.

The J gene is TRBJ2-3, the V gene TRBV7-9, with 9 nucleotides matching TRBD2. The CDR3 length is 17 residues. Unmatched junction bases numbered 8, after V lost 1 base and J lost 3 bases. The germline gives CDR1 SEHNR, CDR2 FQNEAQ (reference sequence). The chain's CDR3 is CASSLVPSGILTDTQYF. DNA for the CDR3: TGTGCCAGCAGCTTAGTCCCTAGCGGGATTCTAACAGATACGCAGTATTTT. Variable domain in full (rest from reference TRBV7-9 and TRBJ2-3): DTGVSQNPRHKITKRGQNVTFRCDPISEHNRLYWYRQTLGQGPEFLTYFQNEAQLEKSRLLSDRFSAERPKGSFSTLEIQRTEQGDSAMYLCASSLVPSGILTDTQYFGPGTRLTVL.

Only one count was recorded for this clonotype. The chain is built from TRBV9 and TRBJ2-5; the D is unclear. CDR1 is SGDLS and CDR2 is YYNGEE in the germline V gene. The length of the CDR3 is 13 residues. Trimming removed 0 bases at V and 5 bases at J, with 8 bases between. CDR3 protein: CASSVEIRETQYF. The CDR3, as DNA: TGTGCCAGCAGCGTAGAGATACGGGAGACCCAGTACTTC.